This section outlines one T cell receptor beta chain sequence together with its context. The antigen remains unidentified. Reverse transcription used about 0.45 to 1 ug RNA and random hexamers. Amplification of TCR beta CDR3 was carried out by immunoSEQ multiplex PCR, which covered 54 Vbeta and 13 Jbeta segments. In TCRdb, the immunoSEQ multiplex PCR reads were re-called with MiXCR into one record per CDR3 protein. The sample consists of tens of thousands of distinct CDR3 sequences, 93% of them appearing once. This record belongs to a study of CD8 T cells in Susac syndrome. The study, taken as a whole, reports: That the number of individuals in its TCR sequencing and HLA analysis was relatively small was acknowledged by the study.

Sequencing of TCR beta was performed on blood CD8+ T cells and on blood CD4+ T cells. The authors negatively isolated CD8+ and CD4+ T cells and FACS-enriched TEMRA cells. Sequencing used CD8+ T cells from PBMCs. This sequence originates from a human donor with multiple sclerosis.

As DNA, the CDR3 is TGTGCCAGCAGTGACGACAGCTCTGGGGCCAACGTCCTGACTTTC. Translated, it gives CASSDDSSGANVLTF. V gene TRBV6-1 combines with J gene TRBJ2-6, with a tentative D call TRBD1 (5 bases). The CDR3 loop spans 15 amino acids. Trimming took off 3 bases at V and 0 bases at J, with 6 bases between the two ends. The germline V gene encodes CDR1 MNHNS and CDR2 SASEGT.